Below, one T cell receptor beta chain is given with its context. What it binds is unknown. This specimen belongs to a study of CD8 T cells in ankylosing spondylitis. Broader study findings: A motif in TCR beta, a set of under ten highly homologous variants, appeared characteristic of ankylosing spondylitis blood. In reactive arthritis synovial fluid and blood, some motif variants had been reported before.

Using quantitative 5'-RACE with molecular barcodes, the authors made TCR beta libraries. TCRdb re-called the 5' RACE reads through MiXCR, storing one row per CDR3 protein. The sample has 350,000 to 450,000 distinct CDR3 sequences, about 20% seen once. Sequencing used blood, either unsorted or a sorted T cell fraction (not recorded which). This receptor was identified in a male donor with ankylosing spondylitis or in good health (not recorded which).

CDR3 bases: TGTGCCAGCAGTTTATTTGGCGATGGTGCGACCCCTGATGACGAGCAGTACTTC. Translation: CASSLFGDGATPDDEQYF. The chain combines TRBV28 with TRBJ2-7; no clear D gene. Germline-derived CDR1 and CDR2 are MDHEN and SYDVKM. The CDR3 covers 18 residues. V was cut by 1 base and J by 5 bases, with 24 bases left in between.